The clone carrying this T cell receptor (beta chain) has at least ten counts. Its antigen is not identified. Trimming pared 4 bases from V and 1 base from J, leaving 10 bases between. CDR1 is SGHRS, CDR2 YFSETQ, per germline. The CDR3 covers 14 residues. Using a J-beta primer mix together with a sample-barcoded 5' primer, a second PCR was run for about 7 to 12 cycles. A single record per CDR3 protein comes from TCRdb applying MiXCR to the 5' RACE reads. The data show hundreds of thousands of distinct CDR3 sequences, with approximately 52% seen just once and approximately 15% held by the top ten. The study recruited healthy Caucasian donors from Russia who were aged roughly 6 to 90. It was roughly 10 milliliters of peripheral blood that were drawn from each donor. The data belong to a study of blood T cells in healthy people across ages. Study-level points and caveats: Per million T cells, the diversity of TCR beta decreased roughly linearly as age advanced. Higher diversity, along with more naive CD4+ cells, distinguished long-lived donors from aged donors.

This sequence originates from a woman over 75 in good health. The sample was blood. The J gene is TRBJ2-3, the V gene TRBV5-1; D ambiguous. DNA for the CDR3: TGCGCCAGCAGCACCCGGCTCGGCACAGATACGCAGTATTTT. This translates into CASSTRLGTDTQYF.